This T cell receptor (beta chain) is drawn from a study of blood T cell repertoires in COVID-19. Study information: COVID-19 samples collected from the United States, Italy and Spain covered acute and convalescent phases.

Here immunoSEQ multiplex PCR was the method, and the copy in TCRdb shows in-frame clones only, minus some. The table lists 150,000 to 200,000 clones, approximately 87% of them singletons, with roughly 3.6% in the top ten. V lost 4 bases and J lost 1; bases outside the gene matches: 6. The germline CDR1 and CDR2 sequences are SNHLY and FYNNEI. This CDR3 comprises 15 residues. This sequence was found in a man between 18 and 35 years old with active or convalescent COVID-19. J is TRBJ1-1 and V is TRBV2, with 7 bases lining up with TRBD1. Sequenced sample: peripheral blood. The CDR3 region is CASSAAQGRNTEAFF. The CDR3 DNA reads as TGTGCCAGCAGTGCTGCACAGGGGAGGAACACTGAAGCTTTCTTT.